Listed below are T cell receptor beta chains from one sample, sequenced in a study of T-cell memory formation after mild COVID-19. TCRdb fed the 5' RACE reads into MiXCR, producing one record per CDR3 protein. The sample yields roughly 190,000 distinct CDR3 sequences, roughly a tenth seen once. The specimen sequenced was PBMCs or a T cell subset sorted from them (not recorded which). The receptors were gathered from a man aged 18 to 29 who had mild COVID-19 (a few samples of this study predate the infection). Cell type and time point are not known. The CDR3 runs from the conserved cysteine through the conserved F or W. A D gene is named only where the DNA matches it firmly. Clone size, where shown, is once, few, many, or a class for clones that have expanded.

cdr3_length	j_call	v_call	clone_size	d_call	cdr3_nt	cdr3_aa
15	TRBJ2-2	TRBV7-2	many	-	TGTGCCAGCAGTTTCGCGGGGGCTGCTCCAGGGGAGCTGTTTTTT	CASSFAGAAPGELFF
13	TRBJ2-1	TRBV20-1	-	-	TGCAGTGCTTACAGCTTCCGAGAGGGGGAGCAGTTCTTC	CSAYSFREGEQFF
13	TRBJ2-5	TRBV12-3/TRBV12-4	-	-	TGTGCCAGCAGTCGGCAGGTTGCAGAGACCCAGTACTTC	CASSRQVAETQYF
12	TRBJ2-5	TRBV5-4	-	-	TGTGCCAGCAGCTCCAACATAGAGACCCAGTACTTC	CASSSNIETQYF
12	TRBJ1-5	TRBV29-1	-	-	TGCGGGGTCACGGCCGGCAATCAGCCCCAGCATTTT	CGVTAGNQPQHF
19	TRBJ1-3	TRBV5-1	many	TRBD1	TGCGCCAGCAGCCTGAGACCTGCCGGACAGGTCGATTCTGGAAACACCATATATTTT	CASSLRPAGQVDSGNTIYF
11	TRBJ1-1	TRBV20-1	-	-	TGCAGTGCTAGGCAACCGAACACTGAAGCTTTT	CSARQPNTEAF
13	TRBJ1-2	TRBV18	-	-	TGTGCCAGCTCACCAGAACAGAACTATGGCTACACCTTC	CASSPEQNYGYTF
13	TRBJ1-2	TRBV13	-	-	TGTGCCAGCAGCTTAGCTGGGGTCTATGGCTACACCTTC	CASSLAGVYGYTF
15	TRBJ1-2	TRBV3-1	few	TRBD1	TGTGCCAGCAGCCAACTCGGGACAGGGAGTGATGGCTACACCTTC	CASSQLGTGSDGYTF
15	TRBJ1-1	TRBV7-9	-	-	TGTGCCAGCAGCCTCAGAGACAGGCCGAACACTGAAGCTTTCTTT	CASSLRDRPNTEAFF
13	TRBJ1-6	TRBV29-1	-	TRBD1	TGCAGCGTTGGATCAGGGGGCGATTCACCCCTCCACTTT	CSVGSGGDSPLHF
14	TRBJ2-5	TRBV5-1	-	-	TGCGCCAGCAGTTCGGAGAGTTCCCAAGAGACCCAGTACTTC	CASSSESSQETQYF
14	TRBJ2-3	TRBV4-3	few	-	TGCGCCAGCAGCCAACCTGGACGTACAGATACGCAGTATTTT	CASSQPGRTDTQYF
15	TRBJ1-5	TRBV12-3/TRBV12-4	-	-	TGTGCCAGCAGCCGCCGAGGGGACGAGGATCAGCCCCAGCATTTT	CASSRRGDEDQPQHF
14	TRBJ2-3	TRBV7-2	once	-	TGTGCCAGCAGCTTAGAGCTCGGGTTAGGGGCGCAGTATTTT	CASSLELGLGAQYF
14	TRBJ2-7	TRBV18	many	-	TGTGCCAGCTCAACCGGGATTATGACCTACGAGCAGTACTTC	CASSTGIMTYEQYF
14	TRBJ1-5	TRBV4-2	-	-	TGTGCCAGCAGCCAAGTCGGGGGCAATCAGCCCCAGCATTTT	CASSQVGGNQPQHF
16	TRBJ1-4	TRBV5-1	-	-	TGCGCCAGCAGCTTAGGGCCCGCGGGCGGTAATGAAAAACTGTTTTTT	CASSLGPAGGNEKLFF
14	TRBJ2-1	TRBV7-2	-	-	TGTGCCAGCAGCTTGGCAGGGCTGTCCAATGAGCAGTTCTTC	CASSLAGLSNEQFF
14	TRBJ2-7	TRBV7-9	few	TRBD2	TGTGCCAGCAGCCTCGAGCCCATCACTAGCGAGAGGTACTTC	CASSLEPITSERYF
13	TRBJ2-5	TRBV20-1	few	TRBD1	TGCAGTGCTCCGACAGGGGGCACGAAGACCCAGTACTTC	CSAPTGGTKTQYF
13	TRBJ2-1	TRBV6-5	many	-	TGTGCCAGCAGTTACACCACCTACAATGAGCAGTTCTTC	CASSYTTYNEQFF
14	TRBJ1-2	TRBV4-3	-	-	TGCGCCAGCAGCCAAGTCGAGTGGAACTATGGCTACACCTTC	CASSQVEWNYGYTF
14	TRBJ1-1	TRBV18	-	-	TGTGCCAGCTCACCCCTGGGGGGGGCCACTGAAGCTTTCTTT	CASSPLGGATEAFF
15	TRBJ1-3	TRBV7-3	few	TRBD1	TGTGCCAGCAGCTCGACAGGGCCTCCCGGAAACACCATATATTTT	CASSSTGPPGNTIYF
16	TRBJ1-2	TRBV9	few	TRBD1	TGTGCCAGCAGCGCCTTGGGGAGACAGGGGAACTATGGCTACACCTTC	CASSALGRQGNYGYTF
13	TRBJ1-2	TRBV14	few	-	TGTGCCAGCAGCCAAGCAGGGGTCTATGGCTACACCTTC	CASSQAGVYGYTF